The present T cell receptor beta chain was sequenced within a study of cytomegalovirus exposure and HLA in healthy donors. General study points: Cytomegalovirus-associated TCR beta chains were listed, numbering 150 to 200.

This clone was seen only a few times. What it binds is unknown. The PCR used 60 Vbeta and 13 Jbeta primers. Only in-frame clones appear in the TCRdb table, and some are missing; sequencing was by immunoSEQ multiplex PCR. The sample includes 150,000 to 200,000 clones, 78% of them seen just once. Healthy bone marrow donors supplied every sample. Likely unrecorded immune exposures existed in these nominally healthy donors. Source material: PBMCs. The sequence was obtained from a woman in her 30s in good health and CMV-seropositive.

CDR3 amino acids: CASSPELFKNIQYF. The CDR3 coding sequence is TGTGCCAGCAGCCCGGAGTTGTTCAAAAACATTCAGTACTTC. J is TRBJ2-4 and V is TRBV11-2; D gene uncertain. The germline V gene has CDR1 SGHAT and CDR2 FQNNGV. The CDR3 is made up of 14 amino acids. V was shortened by 5 bases and J by 3 bases, with 11 bases between the two germline ends. Full variable domain (missing parts from reference TRBV11-2 and TRBJ2-4): EAGVAQSPRYKIIEKRQSVAFWCNPISGHATLYWYQQILGQGPKLLIQFQNNGVVDDSQLPKDRFSAERLKGVDSTLKIQPAKLEDSAVYLCASSPELFKNIQYFGAGTRLSVL.